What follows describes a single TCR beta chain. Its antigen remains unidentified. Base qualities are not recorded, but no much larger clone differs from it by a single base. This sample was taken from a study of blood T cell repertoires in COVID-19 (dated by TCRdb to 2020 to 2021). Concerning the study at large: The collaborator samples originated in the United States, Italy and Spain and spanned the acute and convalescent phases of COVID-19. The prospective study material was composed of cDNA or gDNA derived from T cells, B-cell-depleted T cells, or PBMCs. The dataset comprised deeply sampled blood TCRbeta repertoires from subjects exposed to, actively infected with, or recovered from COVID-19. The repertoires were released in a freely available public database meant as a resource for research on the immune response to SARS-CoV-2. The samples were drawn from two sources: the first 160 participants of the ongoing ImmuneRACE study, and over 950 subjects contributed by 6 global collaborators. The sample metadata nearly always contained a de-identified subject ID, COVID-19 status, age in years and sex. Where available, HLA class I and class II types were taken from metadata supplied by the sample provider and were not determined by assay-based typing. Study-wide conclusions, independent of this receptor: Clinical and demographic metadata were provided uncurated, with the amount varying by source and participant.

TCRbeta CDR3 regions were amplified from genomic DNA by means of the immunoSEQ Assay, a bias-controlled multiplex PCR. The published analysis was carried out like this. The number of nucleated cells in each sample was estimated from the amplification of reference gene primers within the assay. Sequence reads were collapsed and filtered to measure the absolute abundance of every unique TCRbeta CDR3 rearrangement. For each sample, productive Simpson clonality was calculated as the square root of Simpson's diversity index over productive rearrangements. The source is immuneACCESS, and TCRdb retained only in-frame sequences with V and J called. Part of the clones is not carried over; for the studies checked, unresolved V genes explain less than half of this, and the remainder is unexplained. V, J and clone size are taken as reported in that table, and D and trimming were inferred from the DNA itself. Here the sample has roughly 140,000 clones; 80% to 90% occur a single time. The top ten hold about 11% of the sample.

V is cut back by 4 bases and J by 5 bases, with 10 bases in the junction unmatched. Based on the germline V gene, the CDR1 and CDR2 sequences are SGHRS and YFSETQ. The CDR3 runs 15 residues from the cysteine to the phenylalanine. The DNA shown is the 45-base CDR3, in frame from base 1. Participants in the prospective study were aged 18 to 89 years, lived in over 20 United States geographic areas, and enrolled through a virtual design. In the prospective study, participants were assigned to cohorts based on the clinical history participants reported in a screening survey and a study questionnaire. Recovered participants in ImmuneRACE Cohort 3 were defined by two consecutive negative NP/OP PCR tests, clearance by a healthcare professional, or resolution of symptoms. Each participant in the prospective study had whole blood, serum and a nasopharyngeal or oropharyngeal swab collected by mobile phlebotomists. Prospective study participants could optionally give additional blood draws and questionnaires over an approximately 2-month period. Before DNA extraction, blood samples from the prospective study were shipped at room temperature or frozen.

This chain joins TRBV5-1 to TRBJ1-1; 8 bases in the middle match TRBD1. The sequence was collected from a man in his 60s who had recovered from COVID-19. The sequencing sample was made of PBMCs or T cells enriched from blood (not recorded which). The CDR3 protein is CASSHPGGLGTEAFF. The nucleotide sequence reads TGCGCCAGCAGCCACCCAGGGGGCTTAGGGACTGAAGCTTTCTTT.